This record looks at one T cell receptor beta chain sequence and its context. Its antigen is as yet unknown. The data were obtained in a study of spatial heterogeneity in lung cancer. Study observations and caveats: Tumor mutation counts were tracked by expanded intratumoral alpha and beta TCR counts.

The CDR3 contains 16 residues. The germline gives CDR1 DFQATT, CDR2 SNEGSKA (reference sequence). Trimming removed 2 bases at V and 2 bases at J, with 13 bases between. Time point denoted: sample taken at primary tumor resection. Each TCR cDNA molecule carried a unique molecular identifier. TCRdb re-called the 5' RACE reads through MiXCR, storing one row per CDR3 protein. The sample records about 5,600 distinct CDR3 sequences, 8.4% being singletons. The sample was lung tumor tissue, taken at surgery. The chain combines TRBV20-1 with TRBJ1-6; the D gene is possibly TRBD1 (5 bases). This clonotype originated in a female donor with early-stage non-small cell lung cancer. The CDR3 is CSARNWGGTYNSPLHF. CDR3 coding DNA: TGCAGTGCTAGAAATTGGGGGGGAACCTATAATTCACCCCTCCACTTT.